The clone carrying this T cell receptor beta chain was detected once. The same CDR3 also results from other DNA sequences found in this sample. The CDR3 length is 14 residues. Looked up from germline, CDR1 is SGHTA and CDR2 is FQGNSA. The V end lost 4 bases, the J end lost 1 base, and 8 bases lay between the germline ends. The record originates from a study of shared clonotypes between healthy human individuals. The method was immunoSEQ multiplex PCR; TCRdb's version includes in-frame clones alone and lacks a portion of them. The data hold a few million clones, with approximately 96% observed a single time. Donors were healthy HIV-negative adults without recent acute infections or vaccinations.

The chain has TRBV7-2 and TRBJ1-5; possibly TRBD1 for D (5 bases). This TCR was recovered from a man between 18 and 35 years old in good health. Sequencing input: naive CD4+ T cells sorted from blood. Subset denoted: CD45RA+ positively selected. Here the CDR3 reads CASSSGLSNQPQHF. CDR3 nucleotides: TGTGCCAGCAGCTCGGGACTAAGCAATCAGCCCCAGCATTTT.